The 26 T cell receptor beta chains in this list originate from one sample, sequenced in a study of cytomegalovirus exposure and HLA in healthy donors. Researchers ran the PCR with 60 Vbeta and 13 Jbeta primers. Measured with immunoSEQ multiplex PCR; TCRdb has only the in-frame clones, and not every one. Here the sample spans under 150,000 clones, 60% to 85% being singletons. Sequenced input: PBMCs. Every receptor here comes from a woman between 40 and 55 years old in good health and CMV-seronegative.

This clone was seen only a few times. This sequence joins TRBV4-1 and TRBJ2-4; 11 positions agree with TRBD1. Germline V CDR1 and CDR2: MGHRA, YSYEKL. The CDR3 extends over 20 amino acids. With V trimmed by 3 bases and J by 10 bases, 23 bases remained unmatched. The CDR3 sequence is CASSHYYSPGTGGRIGIQYF. In DNA, the CDR3 is TGCGCCAGCAGCCATTATTACTCCCCCGGGACAGGGGGAAGGATCGGGATTCAGTACTTC.

V and J are TRBV18 and TRBJ2-7, with 10 nucleotides matching TRBD2. CDR1 is KGHSH and CDR2 is LQKENI in the germline V gene. The CDR3 covers 16 residues. The junction had 8 bases not matched to a gene; V was cut back by 0 bases and J by 6 bases. CDR3 nucleotides: TGTGCCAGCTCACCACCGTCGGCTAGCGGGAGCGGCGAGCAGTACTTC. It yields the protein CASSPPSASGSGEQYF. The variable domain in full, completed from reference TRBV18 and TRBJ2-7, reads NAGVMQNPRHLVRRRGQEARLRCSPMKGHSHVYWYRQLPEEGLKFMVYLQKENIIDESGMPKERFSAEFPKEGPSILRIQQVVRGDSAAYFCASSPPSASGSGEQYFGPGTRLTVT.

This clone has more than one count but fewer than ten. The chain uses TRBV7-9 and TRBJ2-5; no reliable D call. The CDR3 totals 11 residues. CDR1 is SEHNR and CDR2 is FQNEAQ in the germline V gene (reference sequence). Trimming stripped 5 bases from V and 5 bases from J, with 6 bases between. CDR3: CASSRAETQYF. DNA for the CDR3: TGTGCCAGCAGCCGCGCCGAGACCCAGTACTTC.

On this clone itself: At one end the junction does not follow the germline gene, possibly because of a read error. The gene calls are TRBV2 and TRBJ2-4, with D possibly TRBD1 on 5 matching bases. Germline assignment: CDR1 SNHLY and CDR2 FYNNEI. This CDR3 has 13 amino acids. The CDR3 DNA reads as TGTGCCAGCAGTGACCTGACAGAAAACAGTCAGTACTTC. Translating gives CASSDLTENSQYF. Drawing the rest from reference TRBV2 and TRBJ2-4, the complete variable domain is EPEVTQTPSHQVTQMGQEVILRCVPISNHLYFYWYRQILGQKVEFLVSFYNNEISEKSEIFDDQFSVERPDGSNFTLKIRSTKLEDSAMYFCASSDLTENSQYFGAGTRLSVL.

The V call is TRBV7-8, the J call TRBJ1-3; D is perhaps TRBD1 (6 bases). The CDR3 covers 16 residues. Germline assignment: CDR1 SGHVS and CDR2 FQNEAQ. V was pared by 4 bases and J by 4 bases, with 17 bases between. Here the CDR3 DNA reads TGTGCCAGCAGCTCCTACGGGGGGCTGGGCGGAAACACCATATATTTT. This sequence encodes CASSSYGGLGGNTIYF.

Comment on this clone: Other DNA sequences from this sample encode an identical CDR3 as well. The chain carries TRBV28 and TRBJ1-1; 8 nucleotides line up with TRBD1. Germline lookup yields CDR1 MDHEN and CDR2 SYDVKM. Trimming at V came to 5 bases and at J to 2 bases, leaving 4 bases not matched to a gene. The CDR3 consists of 14 residues. The CDR3 is CASSPGQGNTEAFF. The CDR3 DNA follows: TGTGCCAGCAGTCCCGGACAGGGAAACACTGAAGCTTTCTTT.

The V and J genes are TRBV5-8 and TRBJ2-5; 10 bases are shared with TRBD2. With 0 bases clipped from V and 5 bases from J, the junction kept 4 bases outside the gene matches. This CDR3 is built from 15 residues. Germline CDR1 is SGHTS and CDR2 is YDEGEE. Here the CDR3 reads CASSLASGRGETQYF. In nucleotides, the CDR3 is TGTGCCAGCAGCTTGGCCAGCGGGAGGGGGGAGACCCAGTACTTC.

The V and J genes are TRBV19 and TRBJ1-5; 8 positions agree with TRBD1. Germline loops: CDR1 LNHDA, CDR2 SQIVND (reference sequence). There are 15 residues in the CDR3. Trimming took 4 bases from V and 5 from J; bases not matched to a gene: 7. DNA of the CDR3: TGTGCCAGTAGTAGAGGACAGGGTAGGGATCAGCCCCAGCATTTT. Translated: CASSRGQGRDQPQHF.

DNA for the CDR3: TGTGCCAGCAGTTACTCGTTGAGTTCACCCCTCCACTTT. Residues: CASSYSLSSPLHF. The rearrangement joins TRBV6-5 to TRBJ1-6; D gene uncertain. This CDR3 is built from 13 residues. Trimming pared 0 bases from V and 9 bases from J, leaving 6 bases between. The V gene's germline CDR1 is MNHEY and CDR2 SVGAGI.

Comment on this clone: Mismatch with germline at one junction end may stem from a read error. The J gene is TRBJ2-3, the V gene TRBV7-9; D not certain. This CDR3 comprises 15 residues. Germline CDR1 and CDR2: SEHNR and FQNEAQ (reference sequence). This CDR3 reads CSSSPTLSHTDTQYF. Here the CDR3 DNA reads TGTTCCAGCAGCCCGACACTCTCCCACACAGATACGCAGTATTTT.

This clone was detected a few times. This chain joins TRBV7-6 and TRBJ1-1; 9 nucleotides line up with TRBD1. Germline CDR1 and CDR2: SGHVS and FNYEAQ. With V trimmed by 5 bases and J by 0 bases, 7 bases remained unmatched. The CDR3 contains 16 residues. CDR3 DNA sequence: TGTGCCAGCAGCCAACTATGGGACAGGGTGAACACTGAAGCTTTCTTT. Its translation is CASSQLWDRVNTEAFF.

The chain has TRBV19 and TRBJ2-3; D may be TRBD1 (7 bases). Germline V gene data show CDR1 as LNHDA and CDR2 as SQIVND (reference sequence). The CDR3 has 16 residues. V was cut by 3 bases and J by 4 bases, with 17 bases left in between. The CDR3 nucleotides are TGTGCCAGTAGTATCGAGGGGGCGGGAATCCCAGATACGCAGTATTTT. As protein: CASSIEGAGIPDTQYF.

The rearrangement joins TRBV6-5 to TRBJ1-2; 7 nucleotides line up with TRBD1. Unmatched junction bases numbered 5, after V lost 6 bases and J lost 4 bases. Germline V gene data show CDR1 as MNHEY and CDR2 as SVGAGI. The CDR3 has 13 amino acids. CDR3 nucleotides: TGTGCCAGCAGGACACAGGGGAGCTATGGCTACACCTTC. This codes for CASRTQGSYGYTF.

The rearrangement uses TRBV11-3 and TRBJ1-1; no firm D call. Germline V gives CDR1 SGHNT, CDR2 YENEEA. The CDR3 has 13 amino acids. The V end lost 0 bases, the J end lost 2 bases, and 4 bases lay between the germline ends. This CDR3 reads CASSLDSNTEAFF. CDR3 DNA sequence: TGTGCCAGCAGCTTAGACAGTAACACTGAAGCTTTCTTT.

This chain connects TRBV28 to TRBJ2-1; D possibly corresponds to TRBD1 (6 bases). There are 12 residues in the CDR3. V was cut by 6 bases and J by 6 bases, with 9 bases left in between. The germline V gene encodes CDR1 MDHEN and CDR2 SYDVKM. CDR3 bases: TGTGCCAGCAGACGAGGGGGCAATGAGCAGTTCTTC. Its protein product is CASRRGGNEQFF. The entire variable domain, with the rest obtained from reference TRBV28 and TRBJ2-1, is as follows: DVKVTQSSRYLVKRTGEKVFLECVQDMDHENMFWYRQDPGLGLRLIYFSYDVKMKEKGDIPEGYSVSREKKERFSLILESASTNQTSMYLCASRRGGNEQFFGPGTRLTVL.

This clone was observed a few times. Mismatch with germline at one junction end may stem from a read error. This chain's CDR3 is CSSSLALGGSTYEQYF. Written as DNA, the CDR3 is TGTTCCAGCAGCTTAGCGCTTGGGGGCAGTACCTACGAGCAGTACTTC. The V gene is TRBV7-9, the J gene TRBJ2-7; D possibly corresponds to TRBD1 (6 bases). Germline V gives CDR1 SEHNR, CDR2 FQNEAQ (reference sequence). This CDR3 contains 16 residues.

The rearrangement joins TRBV28 to TRBJ2-3, with D perhaps matching TRBD1 (7 bases). Germline V gene lookup returns CDR1 MDHEN and CDR2 SYDVKM. The CDR3 covers 14 residues. V was pared by 11 bases and J by 3 bases, with 18 bases between. The CDR3 loop is CAAGTPRGTDTQYF. CDR3 bases: TGTGCCGCGGGGACTCCCAGGGGGACAGATACGCAGTATTTT.

As DNA, the CDR3 is TGTGCCATCTCCCGCTCAGGACAGGGCGTAGGAGTGGATGGCTACACCTTC. Translating it yields CAISRSGQGVGVDGYTF. This chain connects TRBV10-3 to TRBJ1-2; 8 nucleotides agree with TRBD1. Germline trimming cut 8 bases from V and 6 bases from J; bases unmatched to any gene: 20. The CDR3 runs 17 residues. CDR1 ENHRY and CDR2 SYGVKD come from the germline V gene.

The chain links TRBV2 to TRBJ2-5, with D possibly matching TRBD1 (5 bases). The V end was cut by 5 bases, the J end by 2 bases, with 12 bases between. In germline, CDR1 is SNHLY, CDR2 FYNNEI. The CDR3 is made up of 14 amino acids. CDR3 DNA sequence: TGTGCCAGCAGTTATGGGGCACTGCAAGAGACCCAGTACTTC. It codes for CASSYGALQETQYF.

The table lists this clone with a count of one. The gene calls are TRBV28 and TRBJ2-3; 10 nucleotides agree with TRBD1. This CDR3 spans 16 amino acids. CDR1 MDHEN and CDR2 SYDVKM come from the germline V gene. V shed 10 bases, J shed 9 bases, and the junction held 19 bases outside the gene matches. The CDR3 DNA reads as TGTGCCACTACTACCGGGGGGACAGGGGTCAAAGGGACGCAGTATTTT. It specifies CATTTGGTGVKGTQYF.

The table lists this clone with a count of one. The genes are TRBV7-8 and TRBJ2-3, with TRBD1 matching over 10 bases. Germline assignment: CDR1 SGHVS and CDR2 FQNEAQ. V lost 1 base and J lost 2; bases outside the gene matches: 12. The CDR3 loop spans 19 amino acids. CDR3 amino acids: CASSLVAPRDRGFTDTQYF. For the CDR3, the DNA is TGTGCCAGCAGCTTAGTTGCCCCTCGGGACAGGGGATTCACAGATACGCAGTATTTT.

This clone was seen only a few times. For the CDR3, the DNA is TGCAGCGTGGACAGGAGGGGTACAGATACGCAGTATTTT. Translation gives CSVDRRGTDTQYF. The chain uses TRBV29-1 and TRBJ2-3; TRBD1 might be the D (7 bases). The germline V gene encodes CDR1 SQVTM and CDR2 ANQGSEA. Trimming removed 6 bases from V and 3 bases from J, with 13 bases in between. The CDR3 length is 13 residues.

V gene TRBV6-5 combines with J gene TRBJ1-2; possible D gene TRBD1, 6 bases. CDR1 is MNHEY, CDR2 SVGAGI, per germline. This CDR3 region has 14 residues. V was trimmed by 9 bases and J by 3 bases, leaving 17 bases between them. CDR3 sequence: CARKPTGSDYGYTF. Here the CDR3 DNA reads TGTGCCAGGAAACCGACAGGCTCGGACTATGGCTACACCTTC.

The V call is TRBV18, the J call TRBJ1-4; D is possibly TRBD1 (6 bases). The CDR3 loop spans 13 amino acids. V dropped 3 bases and J dropped 5 bases, with 7 bases sitting between them. Looked up from germline, CDR1 is KGHSH and CDR2 is LQKENI. CDR3 region: CASSPGQNEKLFF. The DNA of the CDR3 is TGTGCCAGCTCACCCGGACAGAATGAAAAACTGTTTTTT.

V is TRBV2 and J is TRBJ2-3, with 13 bases identical to TRBD2. The CDR3 consists of 11 residues. With 6 bases clipped from V and 14 bases from J, the junction kept 2 bases outside the gene matches. From germline, CDR1 is SNHLY and CDR2 FYNNEI. DNA of the CDR3: TGTGCCAGCAGCTGGACTAGCGGGAGGTATTTT. Residues: CASSWTSGRYF.

The chain employs TRBV5-6 and TRBJ2-7, with 12 bases aligning to TRBD2. Per germline, CDR1 SGHDT and CDR2 YYEEEE. This CDR3 is built from 15 residues. With 4 bases clipped from V and 3 bases from J, the junction kept 5 bases outside the gene matches. The CDR3 region has the DNA TGTGCCAGCAGCCCGGGACTAGCGGGCCTCTACGAGCAGTACTTC. Its translation is CASSPGLAGLYEQYF.